This T cell receptor (beta chain) was obtained from a study of beta chain features in type 1 diabetes. CDR3 length equals 16 residues. V lost 3 bases, J lost 0 bases, and 7 bases stayed unmatched. CDR1 is GTSNPN, CDR2 SVGIG, per germline (reference sequence). What was sequenced were expressed TCRB transcripts, since all of the isolated RNA had been reverse transcribed. Clones were sequenced by immunoSEQ multiplex PCR, and TCRdb holds only the in-frame ones, with some missing. The sample gives fewer than 550,000 clones, over 10% of which show up once; over 0.035% is in the top ten. The source material was naive CD4+ T cells from blood. The chain links TRBV30 to TRBJ2-1; 8 bases line up with TRBD2. This TCR was recovered from a young woman in good health. The CDR3 DNA follows: TGTGCCTGGAGATGGAACGGGAGGGGCTCCTACAATGAGCAGTTCTTC. As protein: CAWRWNGRGSYNEQFF.